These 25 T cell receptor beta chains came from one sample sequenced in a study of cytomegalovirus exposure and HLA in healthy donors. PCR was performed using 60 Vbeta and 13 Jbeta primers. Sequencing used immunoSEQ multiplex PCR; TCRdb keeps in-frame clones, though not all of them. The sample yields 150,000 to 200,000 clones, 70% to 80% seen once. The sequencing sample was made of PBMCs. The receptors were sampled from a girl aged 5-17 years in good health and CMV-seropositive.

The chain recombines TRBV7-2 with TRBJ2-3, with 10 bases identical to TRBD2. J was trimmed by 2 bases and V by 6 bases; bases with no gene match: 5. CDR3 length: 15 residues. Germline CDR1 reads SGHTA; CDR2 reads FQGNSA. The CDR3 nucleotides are TGTGCCAGCAGGGGCGGACTAGCGGCCACAGATACGCAGTATTTT. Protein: CASRGGLAATDTQYF. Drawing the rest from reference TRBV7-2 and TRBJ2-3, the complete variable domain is GAGVSQSPSNKVTEKGKDVELRCDPISGHTALYWYRQSLGQGLEFLIYFQGNSAPDKSGLPSDRFSAERTGGSVSTLTIQRTQQEDSAVYLCASRGGLAATDTQYFGPGTRLTVL.

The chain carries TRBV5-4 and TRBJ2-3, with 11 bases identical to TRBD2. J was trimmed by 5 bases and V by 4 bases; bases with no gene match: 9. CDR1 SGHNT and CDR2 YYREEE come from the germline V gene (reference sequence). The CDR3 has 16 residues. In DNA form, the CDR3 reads TGTGCCAGCAGCGGGGGACTAGCGGCTACGGGAGATACGCAGTATTTT. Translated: CASSGGLAATGDTQYF.

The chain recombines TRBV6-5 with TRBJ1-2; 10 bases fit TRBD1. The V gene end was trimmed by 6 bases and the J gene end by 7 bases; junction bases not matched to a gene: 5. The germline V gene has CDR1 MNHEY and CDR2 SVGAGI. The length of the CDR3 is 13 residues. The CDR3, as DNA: TGTGCCAGCAGAACGACAGGGGGCTTTGGCTACACCTTC. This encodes CASRTTGGFGYTF.

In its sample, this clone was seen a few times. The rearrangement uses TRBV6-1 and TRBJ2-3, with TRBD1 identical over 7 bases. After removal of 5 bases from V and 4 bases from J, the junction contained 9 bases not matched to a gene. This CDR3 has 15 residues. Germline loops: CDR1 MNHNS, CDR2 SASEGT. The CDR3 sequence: CASSTYRGSPDTQYF. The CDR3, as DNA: TGTGCCAGCAGTACTTACAGGGGATCACCAGATACGCAGTATTTT.

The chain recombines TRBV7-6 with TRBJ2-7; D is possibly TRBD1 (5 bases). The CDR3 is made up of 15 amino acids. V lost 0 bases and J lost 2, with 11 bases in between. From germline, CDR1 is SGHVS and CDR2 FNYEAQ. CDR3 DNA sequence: TGTGCCAGCAGCTTAGCGCAAAAGGGGACCTACGAGCAGTACTTC. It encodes CASSLAQKGTYEQYF.

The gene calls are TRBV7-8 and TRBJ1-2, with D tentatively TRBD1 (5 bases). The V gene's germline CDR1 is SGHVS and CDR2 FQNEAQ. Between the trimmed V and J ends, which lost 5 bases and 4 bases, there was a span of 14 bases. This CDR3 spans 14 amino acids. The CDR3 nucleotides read TGTGCCAGCAGCACGCCCTCCGACAGCTATGGCTACACCTTC. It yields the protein CASSTPSDSYGYTF. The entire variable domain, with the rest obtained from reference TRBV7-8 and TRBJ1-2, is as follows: GAGVSQSPRYKVAKRGQDVALRCDPISGHVSLFWYQQALGQGPEFLTYFQNEAQLDKSGLPSDRFFAERPEGSVSTLKIQRTQQEDSAVYLCASSTPSDSYGYTFGSGTRLTVV.

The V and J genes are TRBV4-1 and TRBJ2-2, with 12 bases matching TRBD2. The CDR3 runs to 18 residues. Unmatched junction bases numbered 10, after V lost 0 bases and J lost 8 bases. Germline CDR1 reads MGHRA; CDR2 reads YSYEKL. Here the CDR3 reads CASSQETSGGSGAGELFF. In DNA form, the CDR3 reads TGCGCCAGCAGCCAAGAAACTAGCGGGGGGTCTGGGGCGGGGGAGCTGTTTTTT.

CDR3 protein: CASSPWTSGPTYEQYF. The CDR3 coding sequence is TGTGCCAGCAGCCCTTGGACTAGCGGACCTACCTACGAGCAGTACTTC. V and J are TRBV9 and TRBJ2-7; TRBD2 aligns across 10 bases. Germline V gives CDR1 SGDLS, CDR2 YYNGEE. The CDR3 runs to 16 residues. Germline trimming cut 4 bases from V and 2 bases from J; bases unmatched to any gene: 9.

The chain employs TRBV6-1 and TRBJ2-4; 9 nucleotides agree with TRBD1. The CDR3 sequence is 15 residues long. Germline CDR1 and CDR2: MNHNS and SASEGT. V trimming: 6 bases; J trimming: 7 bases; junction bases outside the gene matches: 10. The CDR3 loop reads CASRETGGKGNIQYF. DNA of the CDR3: TGTGCCAGCAGGGAAACAGGGGGCAAGGGGAACATTCAGTACTTC.

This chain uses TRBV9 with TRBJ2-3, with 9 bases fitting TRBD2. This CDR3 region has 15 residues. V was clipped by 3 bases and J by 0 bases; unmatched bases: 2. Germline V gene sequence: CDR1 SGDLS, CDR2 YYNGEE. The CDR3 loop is CASSGGGASTDTQYF. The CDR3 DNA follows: TGTGCCAGCAGCGGCGGGGGGGCGAGCACAGATACGCAGTATTTT.

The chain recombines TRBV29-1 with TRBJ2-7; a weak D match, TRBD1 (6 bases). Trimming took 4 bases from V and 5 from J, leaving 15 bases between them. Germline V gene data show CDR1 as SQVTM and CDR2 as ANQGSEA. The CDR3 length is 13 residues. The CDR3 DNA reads TGCAGCGTTGTTGCCAGGGGTCGAAACGAGCAGTACTTC. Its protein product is CSVVARGRNEQYF.

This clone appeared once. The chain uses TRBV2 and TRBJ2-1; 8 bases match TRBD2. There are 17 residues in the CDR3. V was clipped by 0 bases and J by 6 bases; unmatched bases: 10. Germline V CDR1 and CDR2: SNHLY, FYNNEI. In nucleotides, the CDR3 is TGTGCCAGCAGTGAAGCCCCAGAAGCGGGGGCCCCCAATGAGCAGTTCTTC. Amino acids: CASSEAPEAGAPNEQFF.

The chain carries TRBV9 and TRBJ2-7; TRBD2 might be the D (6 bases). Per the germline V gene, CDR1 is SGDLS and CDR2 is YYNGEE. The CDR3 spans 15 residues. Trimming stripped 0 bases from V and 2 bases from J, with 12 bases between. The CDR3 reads CASSVGGGAPYEQYF. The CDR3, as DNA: TGTGCCAGCAGCGTAGGAGGCGGGGCTCCCTACGAGCAGTACTTC.

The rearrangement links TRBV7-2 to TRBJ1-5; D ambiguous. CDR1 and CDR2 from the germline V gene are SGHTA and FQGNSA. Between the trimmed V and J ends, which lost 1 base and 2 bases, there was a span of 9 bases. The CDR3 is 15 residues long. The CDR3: CASSLVWQGNQPQHF. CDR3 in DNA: TGTGCCAGCAGCTTAGTCTGGCAGGGCAATCAGCCCCAGCATTTT.

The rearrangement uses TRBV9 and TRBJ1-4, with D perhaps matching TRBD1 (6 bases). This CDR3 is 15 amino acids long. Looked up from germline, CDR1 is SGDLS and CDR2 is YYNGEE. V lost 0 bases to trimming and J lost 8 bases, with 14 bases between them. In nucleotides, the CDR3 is TGTGCCAGCAGCGTAGCGGGGACATGGAGGGAAAAACTGTTTTTT. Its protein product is CASSVAGTWREKLFF.

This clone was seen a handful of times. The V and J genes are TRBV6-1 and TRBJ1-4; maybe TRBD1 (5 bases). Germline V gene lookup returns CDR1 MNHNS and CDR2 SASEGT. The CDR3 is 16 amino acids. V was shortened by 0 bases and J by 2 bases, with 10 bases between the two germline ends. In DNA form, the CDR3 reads TGTGCCAGCAGTGAAGCTCTCAGGGCGACTAATGAAAAACTGTTTTTT. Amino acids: CASSEALRATNEKLFF.

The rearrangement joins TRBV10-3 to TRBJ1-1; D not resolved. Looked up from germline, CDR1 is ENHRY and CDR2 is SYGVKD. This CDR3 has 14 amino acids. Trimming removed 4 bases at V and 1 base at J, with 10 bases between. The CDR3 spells CAISVNYQNTEAFF. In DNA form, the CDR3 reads TGTGCCATCAGTGTTAACTACCAGAACACTGAAGCTTTCTTT.

This CDR3 reads CASSLRVPALYGYTF. Here the CDR3 DNA reads TGTGCCAGCAGCTTACGGGTTCCGGCGCTCTATGGCTACACCTTC. The V and J genes are TRBV7-2 and TRBJ1-2; no reliable D call. CDR3 length: 15 amino acids. Germline CDR1 SGHTA, CDR2 FQGNSA. V lost 2 bases, J lost 4 bases, and 14 bases lay in between.

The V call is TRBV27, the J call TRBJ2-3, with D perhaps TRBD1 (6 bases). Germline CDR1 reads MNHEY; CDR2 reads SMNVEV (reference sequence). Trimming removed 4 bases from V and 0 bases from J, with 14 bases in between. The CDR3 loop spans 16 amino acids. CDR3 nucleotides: TGTGCCAGCAGTTCTCCCGGGACACGAAGCACAGATACGCAGTATTTT. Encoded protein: CASSSPGTRSTDTQYF.

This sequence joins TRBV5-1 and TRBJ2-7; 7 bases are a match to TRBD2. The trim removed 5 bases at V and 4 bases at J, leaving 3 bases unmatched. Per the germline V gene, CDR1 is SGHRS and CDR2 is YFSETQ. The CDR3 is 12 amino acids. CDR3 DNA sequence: TGCGCCAGCAGTGGAGCGGGATACGAGCAGTACTTC. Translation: CASSGAGYEQYF.

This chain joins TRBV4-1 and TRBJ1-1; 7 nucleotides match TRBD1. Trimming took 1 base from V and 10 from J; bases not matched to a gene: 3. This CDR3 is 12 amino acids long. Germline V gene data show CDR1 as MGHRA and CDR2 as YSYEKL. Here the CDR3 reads CASSQVQGPAFF. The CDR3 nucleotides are TGCGCCAGCAGCCAAGTACAGGGGCCAGCTTTCTTT.

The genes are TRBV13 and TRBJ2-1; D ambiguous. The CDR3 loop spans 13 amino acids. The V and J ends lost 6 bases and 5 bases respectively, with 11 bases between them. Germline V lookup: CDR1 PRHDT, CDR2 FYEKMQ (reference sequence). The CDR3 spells CASSPMVHNEQFF. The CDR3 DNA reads TGTGCCAGCAGTCCTATGGTCCACAATGAGCAGTTCTTC.

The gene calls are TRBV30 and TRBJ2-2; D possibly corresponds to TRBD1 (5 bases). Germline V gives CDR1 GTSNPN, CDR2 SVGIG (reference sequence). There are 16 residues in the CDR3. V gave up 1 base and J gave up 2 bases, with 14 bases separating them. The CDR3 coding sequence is TGTGCCTGGAGTGAGGGGCCTCACCTAAACACCGGGGAGCTGTTTTTT. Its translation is CAWSEGPHLNTGELFF.

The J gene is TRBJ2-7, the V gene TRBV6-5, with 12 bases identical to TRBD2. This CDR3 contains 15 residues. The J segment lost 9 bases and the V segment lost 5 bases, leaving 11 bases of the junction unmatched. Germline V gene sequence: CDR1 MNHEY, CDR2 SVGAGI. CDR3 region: CASSPRTSGAVGQYF. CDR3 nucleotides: TGTGCCAGCAGTCCACGGACTAGCGGGGCTGTAGGGCAGTACTTC.

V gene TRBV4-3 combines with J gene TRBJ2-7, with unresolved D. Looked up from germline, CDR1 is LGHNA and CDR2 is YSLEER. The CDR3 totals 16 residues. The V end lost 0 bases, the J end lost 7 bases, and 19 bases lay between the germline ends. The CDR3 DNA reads TGCGCCAGCAGCCAAGACAAAGCAGGCTCTACGTGGGAGCAGTACTTC. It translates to CASSQDKAGSTWEQYF.